This T cell receptor beta chain was recovered during a study of T cells after yellow fever vaccination. Study background: Low-cell-number fractions underwent preparation using SMART-Seq v4 Ultra Low Input.

CDR3 length: 15 amino acids. CDR1 LGHNA and CDR2 YSLEER come from the germline V gene. Between the trimmed V and J ends, which lost 4 bases and 0 bases, there was a span of 10 bases. On this clonotype itself: What it binds is unknown.

TCRdb used MiXCR to reprocess the 5' RACE reads, holding one entry per CDR3 protein. Of approximately 120,000 distinct CDR3 sequences listed, approximately 16% are singletons. Study results and limitations: Clonotypes found in both CD4 and CD8 compartments made up a small share.

This clonotype originated in a man aged 18 to 35 who received the YFV17D yellow fever vaccine. The chain has TRBV4-3 and TRBJ2-4; D remains unclear. The sequenced sample was CD8+ T cells sorted from PBMCs, obtained 5 days after the yellow fever booster vaccination. The CDR3 DNA follows: TGCGCCAGCAGCCGGCGGTTCGAAGCCAAAAACATTCAGTACTTC. Encoded protein: CASSRRFEAKNIQYF.